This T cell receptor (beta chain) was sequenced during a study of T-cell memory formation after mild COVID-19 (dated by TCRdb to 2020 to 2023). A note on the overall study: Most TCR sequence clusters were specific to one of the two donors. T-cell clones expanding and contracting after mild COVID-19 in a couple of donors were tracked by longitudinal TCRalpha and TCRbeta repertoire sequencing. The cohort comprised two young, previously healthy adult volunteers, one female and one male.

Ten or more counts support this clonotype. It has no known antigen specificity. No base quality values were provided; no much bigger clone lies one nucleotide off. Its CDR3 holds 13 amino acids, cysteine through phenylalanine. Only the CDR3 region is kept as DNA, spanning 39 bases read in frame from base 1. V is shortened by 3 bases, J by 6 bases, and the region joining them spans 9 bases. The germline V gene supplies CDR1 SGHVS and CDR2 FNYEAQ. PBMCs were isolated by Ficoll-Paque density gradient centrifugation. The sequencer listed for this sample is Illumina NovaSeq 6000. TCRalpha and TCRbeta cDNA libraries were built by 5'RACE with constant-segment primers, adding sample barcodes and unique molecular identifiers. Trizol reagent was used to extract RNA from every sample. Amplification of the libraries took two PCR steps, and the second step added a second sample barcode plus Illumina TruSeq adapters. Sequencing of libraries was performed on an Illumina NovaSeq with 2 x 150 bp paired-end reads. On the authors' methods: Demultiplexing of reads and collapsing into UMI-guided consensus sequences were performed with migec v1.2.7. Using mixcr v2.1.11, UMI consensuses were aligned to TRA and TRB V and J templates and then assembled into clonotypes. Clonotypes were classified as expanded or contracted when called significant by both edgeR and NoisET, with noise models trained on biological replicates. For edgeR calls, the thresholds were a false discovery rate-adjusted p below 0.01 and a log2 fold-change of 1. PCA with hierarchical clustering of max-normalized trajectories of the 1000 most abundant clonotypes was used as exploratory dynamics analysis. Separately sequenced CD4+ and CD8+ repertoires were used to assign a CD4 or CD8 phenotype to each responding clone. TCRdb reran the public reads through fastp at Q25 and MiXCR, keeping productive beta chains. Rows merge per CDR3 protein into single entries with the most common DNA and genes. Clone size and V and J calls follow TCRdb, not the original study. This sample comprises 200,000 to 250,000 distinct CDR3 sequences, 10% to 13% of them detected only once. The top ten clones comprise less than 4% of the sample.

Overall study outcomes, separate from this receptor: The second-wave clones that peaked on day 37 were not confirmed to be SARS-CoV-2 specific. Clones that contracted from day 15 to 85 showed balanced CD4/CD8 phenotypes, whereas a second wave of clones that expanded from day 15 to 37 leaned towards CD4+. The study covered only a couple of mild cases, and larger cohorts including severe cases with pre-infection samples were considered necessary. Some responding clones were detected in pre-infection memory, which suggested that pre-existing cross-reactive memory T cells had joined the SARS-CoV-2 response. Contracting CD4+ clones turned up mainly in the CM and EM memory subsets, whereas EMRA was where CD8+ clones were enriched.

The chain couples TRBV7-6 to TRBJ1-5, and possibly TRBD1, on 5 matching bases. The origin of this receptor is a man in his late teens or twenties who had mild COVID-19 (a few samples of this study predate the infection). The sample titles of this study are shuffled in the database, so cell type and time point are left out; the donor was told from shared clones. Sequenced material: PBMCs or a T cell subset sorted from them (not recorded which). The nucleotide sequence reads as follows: TGTGCCAGCAGCTTGGGGGATACTCAGCCCCAGCATTTT. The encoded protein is CASSLGDTQPQHF.